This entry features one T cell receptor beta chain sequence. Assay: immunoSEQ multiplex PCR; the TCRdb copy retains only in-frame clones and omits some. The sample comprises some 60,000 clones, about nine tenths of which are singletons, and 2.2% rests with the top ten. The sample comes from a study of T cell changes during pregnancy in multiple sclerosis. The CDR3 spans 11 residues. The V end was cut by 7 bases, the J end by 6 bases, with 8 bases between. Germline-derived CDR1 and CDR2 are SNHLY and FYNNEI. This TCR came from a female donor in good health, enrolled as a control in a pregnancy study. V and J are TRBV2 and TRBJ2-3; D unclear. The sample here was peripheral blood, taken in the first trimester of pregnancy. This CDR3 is CASIGWDTQYF. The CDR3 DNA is TGTGCCAGCATTGGCTGGGATACGCAGTATTTT.